This entry features one T cell receptor (beta chain) sequence. Its antigen remains unknown. These data belong to a study of cytomegalovirus exposure and HLA in healthy donors. For the study at large: Within the Caucasian-associated ancestry cluster were around 80% of the 398 genotyped donors.

Study results and caveats: Some V segments could not be told apart, so they were left out, TRBV6-2 and TRBV6-3 among them. The dataset shows that most TCR sequences were rare, while some public TCRs occurred in many donors.

The study ran its PCR with 60 Vbeta and 13 Jbeta primers. Sequenced by immunoSEQ multiplex PCR; TCRdb stores in-frame clones only, minus some. The sample has about 130,000 clones, approximately 79% seen once. Germline values: CDR1 MNHNS, CDR2 SASEGT. The CDR3 covers 14 residues. V shed 4 bases and J 4 bases; nucleotides not matched to a gene: 5. The V call is TRBV6-1, the J call TRBJ1-1; 8 bases are a match to TRBD1. Sequencing was carried out using PBMCs. This sequence originates from a man aged 18 to 29 in good health and CMV-seropositive. The CDR3 sequence is CASSGGQGSTEAFF. The CDR3 nucleotides are TGTGCCAGCAGTGGTGGACAGGGTAGCACTGAAGCTTTCTTT.